This is a list of T cell receptor beta chains from one sample in a study of blood T cell repertoires in COVID-19. Libraries were prepared by immunoSEQ multiplex PCR; TCRdb keeps only in-frame clonotypes and omits some of them. The sample holds 350,000 to 450,000 clones, approximately 87% seen once. Sequencing was carried out using peripheral blood. The receptors stem from an older woman with COVID-19, enrolled during active disease. Both conserved end residues are part of each CDR3. The D gene is left open where the match is weak. A clone size is listed for some rows: how often the clone was seen (once, few, many), or a class if it is expanded.

>TRBV5-1|TRBJ2-1|.|TRBD2
CASSSGLAGGPTDEQFF
TGCGCCAGCAGCTCGGGATTAGCGGGGGGACCTACCGATGAGCAGTTCTTC
>TRBV18|TRBJ2-7|.|TRBD1
CASSPTGVLAYEQYF
TGTGCCAGCTCACCAACAGGGGTCTTGGCCTACGAGCAGTACTTC
>TRBV10-3|TRBJ2-7|.|.
CAISPKRGGYEQYF
TGTGCCATCAGTCCGAAGAGGGGGGGATACGAGCAGTACTTC
>TRBV15|TRBJ2-3|.|TRBD2
CATSRVGGYSTDTQYF
TGTGCCACCAGCAGAGTGGGGGGGTATAGCACAGATACGCAGTATTTT
>TRBV19|TRBJ2-2|.|.
CASSMMGLGTGELFF
TGTGCCAGTAGTATGATGGGGCTGGGGACCGGGGAGCTGTTTTTT
>TRBV5-5|TRBJ1-5|.|TRBD1
CASSRTGGNQPQHF
TGTGCCAGCAGCCGGACAGGAGGCAATCAGCCCCAGCATTTT
>TRBV5-4|TRBJ2-1|.|TRBD1
CASSARDRVNNEQFF
TGTGCCAGCAGCGCCCGGGACAGGGTTAACAATGAGCAGTTCTTC
>TRBV7-2|TRBJ2-3|.|TRBD1
CASSRDRRTDTQYF
TGTGCCAGCAGTAGGGACAGACGCACAGATACGCAGTATTTT
>TRBV28|TRBJ1-2|.|.
CASSNLQAQANYGYTF
TGTGCCAGCAGCAACCTCCAGGCGCAAGCTAACTATGGCTACACCTTC
>TRBV29-1|TRBJ1-2|once|TRBD1
CSVDGRGGRYGYTF
TGCAGCGTTGATGGGCGAGGGGGCCGCTATGGCTACACCTTC
>TRBV7-8|TRBJ2-7|.|.
CASSPSQGTYEQYF
TGTGCCAGCAGCCCTTCGCAGGGAACCTACGAGCAGTACTTC
>TRBV28|TRBJ1-4|.|.
CASSLAGARNEKLFF
TGTGCCAGCAGTTTAGCAGGGGCTCGGAATGAAAAACTGTTTTTT
>TRBV7-8|TRBJ2-3|.|TRBD2
CASSLGGGRLDTQYF
TGTGCCAGCAGCTTAGGCGGGGGGCGGTTAGATACGCAGTATTTT
>TRBV27|TRBJ2-7|.|.
CASKSPGALEQYF
TGTGCCTCGAAGAGTCCAGGTGCCTTAGAGCAGTACTTC
>TRBV29-1|TRBJ2-2|.|.
CSAHRGASGTNTGELFF
TGCAGCGCCCACAGGGGGGCTAGCGGGACGAACACCGGGGAGCTGTTTTTT
>TRBV5-4|TRBJ1-1|.|TRBD1
CASSSGQGLGTEAFF
TGTGCCAGCAGCTCAGGACAGGGTTTGGGCACTGAAGCTTTCTTT
>TRBV10-3|TRBJ2-3|.|TRBD2
CAISEGSGGHTDTQYF
TGTGCCATCAGTGAGGGGAGCGGGGGGCACACAGATACGCAGTATTTT
>TRBV5-8|TRBJ2-5|.|TRBD2
CASSWGSGGTKETQYF
TGTGCCAGCAGCTGGGGGAGCGGGGGGACGAAGGAGACCCAGTACTTC
>TRBV21-1|TRBJ2-5|.|.
CASHVGPQKRETQYF
TGTGCCAGCCATGTTGGCCCCCAAAAGCGGGAGACCCAGTACTTC
>TRBV7-2|TRBJ2-5|.|.
CASSSGVITQETQYF
TGTGCCAGCAGCTCAGGGGTGATTACTCAAGAGACCCAGTACTTC
>TRBV12-3/TRBV12-4|TRBJ2-7|.|.
CASSLGVEQYF
TGTGCCAGCAGTTTAGGTGTAGAGCAGTACTTC
>TRBV5-1|TRBJ1-1|.|TRBD1
CASSFGTAPLNTEAFF
TGCGCCAGCAGCTTCGGGACAGCCCCTCTAAACACTGAAGCTTTCTTT
>TRBV7-9|TRBJ2-7|.|.
CASSMTGSEQYF
TGTGCCAGCAGCATGACAGGTTCCGAGCAGTACTTC
>TRBV18|TRBJ2-3|.|.
CASSPPNRAKDTQYF
TGTGCCAGCTCACCACCGAACAGGGCAAAGGATACGCAGTATTTT
>TRBV12-3/TRBV12-4|TRBJ1-2|.|.
CASSFSTGGGYTF
TGTGCCAGCAGTTTTTCCACCGGCGGGGGCTACACCTTC
>TRBV27|TRBJ1-1|many|.
CASSPETGVSQSF
TGTGCCAGCAGTCCAGAAACTGGAGTGTCCCAAAGCTTT
>TRBV6-2/TRBV6-3|TRBJ1-4|.|.
CASSHRQASTNEKLFF
TGTGCCAGCAGCCACCGACAGGCTTCAACTAATGAAAAACTGTTTTTT
>TRBV28|TRBJ2-3|.|TRBD2
CASSLMFSGGTDTQYF
TGTGCCAGCAGTTTAATGTTTAGCGGGGGAACAGATACGCAGTATTTT
>TRBV6-5|TRBJ1-1|.|.
CASSRGGGWTEAFF
TGTGCCAGCAGCCGGGGGGGCGGCTGGACTGAAGCTTTCTTT
>TRBV9|TRBJ2-1|.|TRBD2
CASSPSGGAHNEQFF
TGTGCCAGCAGTCCTAGCGGGGGGGCCCACAATGAGCAGTTCTTC
>TRBV7-9|TRBJ2-7|.|TRBD1
CASSSRQGSYEQYF
TGTGCCAGCAGCTCTAGACAGGGTTCCTACGAGCAGTACTTC
>TRBV19|TRBJ2-1|.|TRBD1
CASSIAGQGFYNEQFF
TGTGCCAGTAGTATAGCGGGACAGGGTTTTTACAATGAGCAGTTCTTC
>TRBV18|TRBJ2-3|.|TRBD2
CASSPLPPTSGGVTDTQYF
TGTGCCAGCTCACCCTTACCACCGACTAGCGGGGGTGTCACAGATACGCAGTATTTT
>TRBV18|TRBJ1-2|.|TRBD1
CASSLYTGEWSYTF
TGTGCCAGCTCGCTATATACAGGGGAATGGAGCTACACCTTC
>TRBV27|TRBJ1-2|.|.
CASRPSTVNDYGYTF
TGTGCCAGCAGACCCTCTACAGTCAATGACTATGGCTACACCTTC
>TRBV28|TRBJ2-3|.|.
CASSPSSAGRTDTQYF
TGTGCCAGCAGTCCCTCCTCGGCAGGGCGCACAGATACGCAGTATTTT
>TRBV5-4|TRBJ2-7|.|.
CASSLSSRGGAGYEQYF
TGTGCCAGCAGTTTATCTTCCCGTGGGGGGGCCGGCTACGAGCAGTACTTC
>TRBV5-5|TRBJ2-1|once|.
CASSVGLFSSYNEQFF
TGTGCCAGCAGCGTTGGACTGTTTAGCTCCTACAATGAGCAGTTCTTC
>TRBV4-2|TRBJ1-5|.|.
CASSQEAEPNAANQPQHF
TGTGCCAGCAGCCAAGAGGCGGAACCTAATGCCGCCAATCAGCCCCAGCATTTT
>TRBV3-1/TRBV3-2|TRBJ2-1|.|TRBD2
CASSQDLAGGPRYNEQFF
TGTGCCAGCAGCCAAGATCTAGCGGGGGGTCCTAGATACAATGAGCAGTTCTTC
>TRBV19|TRBJ2-7|.|TRBD1
CASSKGQGIREQYF
TGTGCCAGTAGTAAGGGACAGGGGATCAGGGAGCAGTACTTC
>TRBV6-5|TRBJ1-1|few|TRBD1
CASATGTNTEAFF
TGTGCCAGCGCGACAGGGACGAACACTGAAGCTTTCTTT
>TRBV4-2|TRBJ1-1|.|.
CASSQDLQIEAFF
TGTGCCAGCAGCCAAGATTTACAGATTGAAGCTTTCTTT
>TRBV29-1|TRBJ1-4|.|.
CSVEDSGQGNEKLFF
TGCAGCGTTGAAGATTCCGGCCAGGGGAATGAAAAACTGTTTTTT
>TRBV3-1/TRBV3-2|TRBJ2-5|once|TRBD2
CASSLLGLAGGETQYF
TGTGCCAGCAGCCTCCTCGGACTAGCGGGGGGGGAGACCCAGTACTTC
>TRBV27|TRBJ2-2|.|TRBD2
CASSLRRTSGELFF
TGTGCCAGCAGTTTAAGACGGACTAGCGGGGAGCTGTTTTTT
>TRBV7-9|TRBJ1-1|few|.
CASSERTQGTEAFF
TGTGCCAGCAGCGAACGGACACAGGGAACTGAAGCTTTCTTT
>TRBV15|TRBJ1-2|.|.
CATSRDAAGVRYTF
TGTGCCACCAGCAGAGATGCGGCGGGGGTTCGCTACACCTTC
>TRBV4-2|TRBJ1-1|.|.
CASSLDRTDEAFF
TGTGCCAGCAGCCTGGACCGGACAGATGAAGCTTTCTTT
>TRBV2|TRBJ1-2|once|TRBD1
CASTPRDSFSRNYGYTF
TGTGCCAGCACTCCCAGGGACAGCTTTTCTCGCAACTATGGCTACACCTTC
>TRBV9|TRBJ1-5|.|.
CASSVETHNRRNQPQHF
TGTGCCAGCAGCGTAGAAACCCACAACCGCAGGAATCAGCCCCAGCATTTT
>TRBV4-1|TRBJ1-1|.|.
CASSQDPLGGSGGTEAFF
TGCGCCAGCAGCCAAGATCCTCTCGGGGGGAGTGGGGGCACTGAAGCTTTCTTT
>TRBV9|TRBJ2-1|.|TRBD1
CASSVGGQGVYNEQFF
TGTGCCAGCAGCGTAGGGGGCCAGGGGGTCTACAATGAGCAGTTCTTC